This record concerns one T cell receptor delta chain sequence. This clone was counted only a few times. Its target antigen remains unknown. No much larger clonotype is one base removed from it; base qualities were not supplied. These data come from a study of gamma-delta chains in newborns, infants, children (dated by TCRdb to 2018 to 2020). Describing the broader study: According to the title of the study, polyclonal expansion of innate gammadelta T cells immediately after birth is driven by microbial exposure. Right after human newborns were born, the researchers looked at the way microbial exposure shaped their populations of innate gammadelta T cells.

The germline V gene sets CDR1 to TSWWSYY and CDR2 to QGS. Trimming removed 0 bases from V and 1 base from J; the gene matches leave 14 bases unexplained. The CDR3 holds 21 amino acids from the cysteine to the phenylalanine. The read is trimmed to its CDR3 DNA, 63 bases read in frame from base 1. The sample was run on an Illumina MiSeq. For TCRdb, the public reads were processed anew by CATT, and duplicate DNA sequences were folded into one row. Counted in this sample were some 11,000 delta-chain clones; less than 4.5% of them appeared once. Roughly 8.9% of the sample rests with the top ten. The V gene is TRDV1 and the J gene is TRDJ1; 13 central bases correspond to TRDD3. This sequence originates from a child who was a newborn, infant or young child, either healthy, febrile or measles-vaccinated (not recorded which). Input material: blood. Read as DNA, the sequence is TGTGCTCTTGGGGAACTTCCCTACGGGGACTGGGGGATACGGGGCACCGATAAACTCATCTTT. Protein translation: CALGELPYGDWGIRGTDKLIF.